Here is one T cell receptor beta chain with its context. The table came from immunoSEQ multiplex PCR; TCRdb's copy has only in-frame clones and leaves some out. The sample lists some 490,000 clones, approximately 85% occurring once. Germline V gene sequence: CDR1 MNHEY, CDR2 SMNVEV (reference sequence). The ends lost 5 bases at V and 7 bases at J; junction bases unmatched: 8. The length of the CDR3 is 15 residues. The data were taken from a study of blood T cell repertoires in COVID-19. V is TRBV27 and J is TRBJ1-6; 7 bases are a match to TRBD1. Material for sequencing was peripheral blood. The TCR comes from a human donor in a cohort sampled during active COVID-19. DNA of the CDR3: TGTGCCAGCAGTCTCTCAGGGGGGTGGAATTCACCCCTCCACTTT. Its protein is CASSLSGGWNSPLHF.